Listed below are T cell receptor beta chains from one sample, sequenced in a study of shared clonotypes between healthy human individuals. Some clones are missing from TCRdb's copy, which holds only in-frame ones; the method was immunoSEQ multiplex PCR. The top ten clones hold 0.37% of a sample with 2 million to 2.5 million clones, less than 95% of them seen once. The sample taken for sequencing was naive CD4+ T cells from PBMCs. These TCRs come from a man younger than 35 in good health. Some clones in this sample may be carry-over from other donors' samples. CDR3s include the opening cysteine and the closing phenylalanine or tryptophan. D genes are given only for firm matches. Size is omitted from some rows. Given values are once, few, many or a class for expanded clones.

D	size	V	J	CDR3	DNA
-	-	TRBV28	TRBJ2-7	CASKGGVLSYEQYF	TGTGCCAGCAAGGGGGGGGTTCTCTCCTACGAGCAGTACTTC
-	-	TRBV5-6	TRBJ1-2	CASSLRLKGVTF	TGTGCCAGCAGCTTGCGTTTGAAGGGCGTCACCTTC
-	-	TRBV6-5	TRBJ2-1	CASSYSGTSYNEQFF	TGTGCCAGCAGTTACTCAGGGACTTCCTACAATGAGCAGTTCTTC
TRBD2	-	TRBV10-3	TRBJ2-3	CAITPGLAGSTDTQYF	TGTGCCATCACCCCGGGACTAGCGGGGAGCACAGATACGCAGTATTTT
-	-	TRBV2	TRBJ2-3	CASSEAGLPTDTQYF	TGTGCCAGCAGTGAGGCGGGACTTCCCACAGATACGCAGTATTTT
-	-	TRBV18	TRBJ2-7	CASSLSDEHEQYF	TGTGCCAGCTCACTAAGCGACGAACACGAGCAGTACTTC
-	-	TRBV19	TRBJ1-1	CASSIVEVGNTEAFF	TGTGCCAGTAGTATAGTAGAGGTGGGGAACACTGAAGCTTTCTTT
-	-	TRBV6-1	TRBJ1-2	CASPPGDGAGGYTF	TGTGCCAGCCCACCAGGGGACGGAGCGGGGGGCTACACCTTC
TRBD1	-	TRBV10-2	TRBJ1-2	CASSEDPQGWGPTYGYTF	TGCGCCAGCAGTGAAGACCCACAGGGGTGGGGACCTACCTATGGCTACACCTTC
TRBD2	-	TRBV18	TRBJ2-3	CASSPMTSGSRDTQYF	TGTGCCAGCTCACCCATGACTAGCGGCTCCAGAGATACGCAGTATTTT
TRBD2	-	TRBV12-5	TRBJ2-1	CASGLRTSGRNEQFF	TGTGCTAGTGGTTTAAGGACTAGCGGGAGGAATGAGCAGTTCTTC
-	-	TRBV7-8	TRBJ1-5	CASSLRDSNQPQHF	TGTGCCAGCAGCCTTCGGGACAGCAATCAGCCCCAGCATTTT
-	-	TRBV5-5	TRBJ1-5	CAGSSGRGLISNQPQHF	TGTGCCGGCAGCTCGGGGAGGGGGTTGATAAGCAATCAGCCCCAGCATTTT
TRBD2	-	TRBV29-1	TRBJ2-1	CSVDRLADYNEQFF	TGCAGCGTTGACCGACTAGCGGACTACAATGAGCAGTTCTTC
-	-	TRBV27	TRBJ1-2	CASSSAGGTEGRGYTF	TGTGCCAGCAGTTCAGCTGGGGGGACCGAAGGGCGCGGCTACACCTTC
-	-	TRBV29-1	TRBJ2-7	CSVARMLTGEQYF	TGCAGCGTTGCCCGGATGCTCACGGGCGAGCAGTACTTC
-	-	TRBV5-4	TRBJ1-4	CASSLGQGATNEKLFF	TGTGCCAGCAGCTTGGGGCAGGGAGCAACTAATGAAAAACTGTTTTTT
TRBD1	-	TRBV5-4	TRBJ2-7	CASRIGGQDEQYF	TGTGCCAGCCGAATTGGTGGACAGGACGAGCAGTACTTC
TRBD2	-	TRBV14	TRBJ2-1	CASSRTGRANEQFF	TGTGCCAGCAGCCGGACGGGGAGGGCCAATGAGCAGTTCTTC
-	-	TRBV27	TRBJ2-1	CASSLLARRDNVEQFF	TGTGCCAGCAGTCTACTAGCCCGGAGGGACAATGTGGAGCAGTTCTTC
-	-	TRBV5-1	TRBJ1-1	CASSLAWDVTEAFF	TGCGCCAGCAGCTTGGCCTGGGACGTGACTGAAGCTTTCTTT
-	-	TRBV27	TRBJ2-5	CASSLQDSQETQYF	TGTGCCAGCAGTTTACAGGACAGCCAAGAGACCCAGTACTTC
-	once	TRBV5-1	TRBJ2-7	CASSLEYWGMGEQYF	TGCGCCAGCAGCTTGGAATACTGGGGAATGGGCGAGCAGTACTTC
TRBD1	-	TRBV7-3	TRBJ2-7	CASSPDRGPYEQYF	TGTGCCAGCAGCCCGGACAGGGGTCCCTACGAGCAGTACTTC
TRBD1	-	TRBV5-4	TRBJ1-3	CASSPAGTGFSGNTIYF	TGTGCCAGCAGTCCCGCCGGGACAGGGTTTTCAGGAAACACCATATATTTT
TRBD2	-	TRBV5-4	TRBJ2-1	CASSLTREVPYNEQFF	TGTGCCAGCAGCTTGACGCGGGAGGTCCCCTACAATGAGCAGTTCTTC
-	-	TRBV2	TRBJ1-1	CASSRRNRDTEAFF	TGTGCCAGCAGCCGGCGGAATAGGGACACTGAAGCTTTCTTT
-	-	TRBV18	TRBJ2-2	CASSPQRTANTGELFF	TGTGCCAGCTCACCCCAGCGGACAGCGAACACCGGGGAGCTGTTTTTT
-	-	TRBV5-6	TRBJ1-6	CASSLLRAESPLHF	TGTGCCAGCAGCTTACTCAGGGCCGAATCACCCCTCCACTTT
-	few	TRBV28	TRBJ2-1	CASETAHDYNEQFF	TGTGCCAGCGAGACGGCGCACGACTACAATGAGCAGTTCTTC
-	-	TRBV2	TRBJ1-5	CATSRQSNQPQHF	TGTGCCACCTCCCGACAGAGTAATCAGCCCCAGCATTTT
-	-	TRBV10-3	TRBJ2-7	CAISGSNRYEQYF	TGTGCCATCAGTGGATCGAACAGGTACGAGCAGTACTTC
-	-	TRBV2	TRBJ2-4	CASSLALPFGDLSKGIQYF	TGTGCCAGCAGTCTAGCGCTACCGTTTGGCGATTTATCCAAGGGCATTCAGTACTTC
-	-	TRBV18	TRBJ2-7	CASSPERPYEQYF	TGTGCCAGCTCACCAGAGCGACCCTACGAGCAGTACTTC
-	-	TRBV11-2	TRBJ2-5	CASSLQLALETQYF	TGTGCCAGCAGCTTACAGCTAGCTTTGGAGACCCAGTACTTC
-	-	TRBV6-6	TRBJ1-1	CASMGPPGNTEAFF	TGTGCCAGCATGGGACCCCCTGGGAACACTGAAGCTTTCTTT
-	few	TRBV30	TRBJ1-1	CAWSVTRMEEAFF	TGTGCCTGGAGTGTGACCCGGATGGAGGAAGCTTTCTTT
-	-	TRBV2	TRBJ2-2	CASSSDRLAAGTGELFF	TGTGCCAGCAGTTCAGACCGCCTGGCGGCGGGGACCGGGGAGCTGTTTTTT
TRBD2	-	TRBV9	TRBJ2-1	CASSVASGRVNEQFF	TGTGCCAGCAGCGTAGCTAGCGGGAGGGTCAATGAGCAGTTCTTC
TRBD1	-	TRBV7-6	TRBJ2-5	CASSSQGAREPQYF	TGTGCCAGCAGCTCCCAGGGGGCTAGGGAACCCCAGTACTTC
-	-	TRBV18	TRBJ2-1	CASSLRRTPDNEQFF	TGTGCCAGCTCACTCCGGAGGACACCCGACAATGAGCAGTTCTTC
-	-	TRBV7-9	TRBJ2-7	CASSLNRAYRFEQYF	TGTGCCAGCAGCTTAAACCGGGCCTACAGGTTCGAGCAGTACTTC
-	-	TRBV5-1	TRBJ2-1	CASSLGHGDNEQFF	TGCGCCAGCAGCTTGGGGCACGGGGACAATGAGCAGTTCTTC
-	-	TRBV5-1	TRBJ2-7	CASSLQGQNYEQYF	TGCGCCAGCAGCTTGCAAGGACAGAACTACGAGCAGTACTTC
-	-	TRBV18	TRBJ1-1	CASSPQLGGSTEAFF	TGTGCCAGCTCACCTCAGCTGGGGGGAAGCACTGAAGCTTTCTTT